Below are 22 T cell receptor beta chains sequenced from a single sample in a study of blood T cell repertoires in COVID-19 (dated by TCRdb to the early 2020s). The library came from the immunoSEQ multiplex PCR assay. Held by TCRdb, this immuneACCESS table contains in-frame sequences only and omits some clones. Under half of the omission traces to an unresolved V gene where checked; the cause of the rest is unknown. This sample is represented by about 84,000 clones; about 80% of them were singletons. The ten top clones hold 5% to 6% of the sample. The sequenced sample consisted of peripheral blood. Receptors originate from a man aged 45-65 years with active or convalescent COVID-19.

This clone has just a few counts. The chain carries TRBV3-1 (or the pseudogene TRBV3-2) and TRBJ2-3; no definite D call. This CDR3 is 11 amino acids long. The ends were cut back, 5 bases at V and 11 bases at J, with 11 bases in the middle. Germline loops: CDR1 LGHDT, CDR2 YNNKEL (reference sequence). The CDR3 DNA follows: TGTGCCAGCAGCAGTACTCTAGGGCAGTATTTT. This codes for CASSSTLGQYF.

This sequence joins TRBV7-9 and TRBJ1-5; 7 nucleotides align to TRBD1. The CDR3 sequence is 14 residues long. The V and J ends lost 5 bases and 7 bases, in that order; junction bases with no gene match: 8. Germline V gives CDR1 SEHNR, CDR2 FQNEAQ (reference sequence). Here the CDR3 DNA reads TGTGCCAGCAGCCTAGGACAGGTACAGCAGCCCCAGCATTTT. It is translated as CASSLGQVQQPQHF.

The chain is built from TRBV5-1 and TRBJ1-4; no firm D call. This CDR3 is built from 13 residues. Germline V gene lookup returns CDR1 SGHRS and CDR2 YFSETQ. With 4 bases removed from V and 8 bases from J, the gap between germline ends came to 12 bases. The CDR3 here is CASSTNPGEKLFF. In DNA, the CDR3 is TGCGCCAGCAGCACTAACCCCGGAGAAAAACTGTTTTTT.

The chain links TRBV27 to TRBJ2-1; tentative D call: TRBD1 (5 bases). Germline V gene data show CDR1 as MNHEY and CDR2 as SMNVEV (reference sequence). V was trimmed by 2 bases and J by 1 base, leaving 9 bases between them. The CDR3 extends over 15 amino acids. The CDR3 sequence: CASSLGQGSYNEQFF. The CDR3 DNA reads TGTGCCAGCAGTTTAGGGCAGGGATCCTACAATGAGCAGTTCTTC.

V and J are TRBV5-6 and TRBJ1-5; D is perhaps TRBD1 (5 bases). Germline CDR1 and CDR2: SGHDT and YYEEEE. Trimming removed 4 bases from V and 3 bases from J, with 14 bases in between. The CDR3 loop spans 15 amino acids. CDR3 sequence: CASSKWGLANQPQHF. The CDR3 DNA reads TGTGCCAGCAGCAAATGGGGACTGGCCAATCAGCCCCAGCATTTT.

The sample holds a few counts of this clone. This chain connects TRBV19 to TRBJ1-4; 8 bases match TRBD1. The V gene's germline CDR1 is LNHDA and CDR2 SQIVND (reference sequence). Trimming cost V 6 bases and J 4 bases; bases outside gene matches: 13. The CDR3 is 17 residues long. CDR3 nucleotides: TGTGCCAGTAGCGACGGACAGGGTATCGAGAATAATGAAAAACTGTTTTTT. It encodes CASSDGQGIENNEKLFF. The variable domain in full, completed from reference TRBV19 and TRBJ1-4, reads DGGITQSPKYLFRKEGQNVTLSCEQNLNHDAMYWYRQDPGQGLRLIYYSQIVNDFQKGDIAEGYSVSREKKESFPLTVTSAQKNPTAFYLCASSDGQGIENNEKLFFGSGTQLSVL.

The chain employs TRBV5-1 and TRBJ1-1; D gene ambiguous. The germline V and J ends were trimmed by 1 base and 0 bases, with 7 bases remaining between them. The germline gives CDR1 SGHRS, CDR2 YFSETQ. The CDR3 length is 14 residues. The CDR3 loop reads CASSLNSMNTEAFF. CDR3 bases: TGCGCCAGCAGCTTGAACAGCATGAACACTGAAGCTTTCTTT.

This clone was observed a few times. V usage is TRBV5-1 and J usage is TRBJ2-7, with D perhaps TRBD2 (6 bases). The CDR3 has 18 residues. Germline-derived CDR1 and CDR2 are SGHRS and YFSETQ. The V end was cut by 0 bases, the J end by 0 bases, with 19 bases between. The CDR3 nucleotides are TGCGCCAGCAGCTTGGGACCGGGACTGCCCCACCCCTCCTACGAGCAGTACTTC. It codes for CASSLGPGLPHPSYEQYF.

The chain employs TRBV7-8 and TRBJ2-5; 13 nucleotides line up with TRBD2. Germline trimming cut 1 base from V and 2 bases from J; bases unmatched to any gene: 1. The CDR3 runs 16 residues. Germline V gene sequence: CDR1 SGHVS, CDR2 FQNEAQ. CDR3 protein: CASSLGTSGRQETQYF. The CDR3 DNA reads as TGTGCCAGCAGCTTAGGGACTAGCGGGAGACAAGAGACCCAGTACTTC.

By share, this clone counts as medium-sized (0.01 to 0.1%). The chain recombines TRBV29-1 with TRBJ2-4; the D is unclear. V was clipped by 1 base and J by 7 bases, with 17 bases between them. The CDR3 has 15 amino acids. CDR1 is SQVTM, CDR2 ANQGSEA, per germline. CDR3 sequence: CSVEGVRGFANIQYF. The CDR3 DNA follows: TGCAGCGTTGAAGGAGTTAGAGGATTTGCCAACATTCAGTACTTC.

The genes are TRBV28 and TRBJ1-2; weak D call: TRBD1 (5 bases). Germline CDR1 and CDR2: MDHEN and SYDVKM. V lost 1 base and J lost 6, with 9 bases in between. The CDR3 is 13 amino acids. The CDR3 spells CASSLLQGNGYTF. The CDR3 DNA reads TGTGCCAGCAGTTTATTGCAGGGTAATGGCTACACCTTC.

The chain joins TRBV28 to TRBJ1-3, with D possibly being TRBD1 (5 bases). Germline V gives CDR1 MDHEN, CDR2 SYDVKM. The germline V and J ends were trimmed by 10 bases and 4 bases, with 17 bases remaining between them. This CDR3 is 14 amino acids long. As DNA, the CDR3 is TGTGCCACCACAACCGGGGGGACCGGAAACACCATATATTTT. It is translated as CATTTGGTGNTIYF.

The chain has TRBV10-1 and TRBJ2-7, with 10 bases fitting TRBD2. J gave up 3 bases and V 4 bases, and 9 bases lay outside the gene matches. Germline loops: CDR1 WNHNN, CDR2 SYGVQD (reference sequence). CDR3 length equals 16 residues. Here the CDR3 reads CASSALGAGGVYEQYF. The CDR3, as DNA: TGCGCCAGCAGTGCCCTAGGAGCGGGGGGGGTCTACGAGCAGTACTTC.

The chain carries TRBV7-2 and TRBJ1-1; the D gene is possibly TRBD1 (5 bases). This CDR3 region has 15 residues. Deletions cut 1 base from V and 3 bases from J, with 12 bases between. CDR1 is SGHTA, CDR2 FQGNSA, per germline. The CDR3 DNA follows: TGTGCCAGCAGCTTAGGTGGGGGGTGGTACACTGAAGCTTTCTTT. Translated: CASSLGGGWYTEAFF. Variable domain in full (rest from reference TRBV7-2 and TRBJ1-1): GAGVSQSPSNKVTEKGKDVELRCDPISGHTALYWYRQSLGQGLEFLIYFQGNSAPDKSGLPSDRFSAERTGGSVSTLTIQRTQQEDSAVYLCASSLGGGWYTEAFFGQGTRLTVV.

The chain recombines TRBV14 with TRBJ1-1; D perhaps matches TRBD1 (5 bases). CDR1 and CDR2 (germline): SGHDN, FVKESK. The CDR3 has 14 amino acids. V lost 1 base, J lost 5 bases, and 11 bases lay in between. The CDR3, as DNA: TGTGCCAGCAGCCAAGTGGGGAAGGGGACTGAAGCTTTCTTT. This translates into CASSQVGKGTEAFF. The complete variable domain, with remaining parts taken from reference TRBV14 and TRBJ1-1, reads EAGVTQFPSHSVIEKGQTVTLRCDPISGHDNLYWYRRVMGKEIKFLLHFVKESKQDESGMPNNRFLAERTGGTYSTLKVQPAELEDSGVYFCASSQVGKGTEAFFGQGTRLTVV.

This clone has just a few counts. The chain recombines TRBV6-5 with TRBJ1-2, with 10 bases lining up with TRBD1. The germline CDR1 and CDR2 sequences are MNHEY and SVGAGI. The ends lost 5 bases at V and 12 bases at J; junction bases unmatched: 6. This CDR3 contains 12 residues. This CDR3 reads CASSRDRGWHTF. The CDR3 DNA reads TGTGCCAGCAGTCGGGACAGGGGATGGCACACCTTC.

The chain carries TRBV6-6 and TRBJ1-3; D is undetermined. The germline gives CDR1 MNHNY, CDR2 SVGAGI (reference sequence). V dropped 5 bases and J dropped 3 bases, with 8 bases sitting between them. The CDR3 loop spans 13 amino acids. The CDR3 protein is CASSTGSGNTIYF. CDR3 DNA sequence: TGTGCCAGCAGTACGGGGAGTGGAAACACCATATATTTT.

The chain uses TRBV6-5 and TRBJ2-1, with 7 bases lining up with TRBD1. From germline, CDR1 is MNHEY and CDR2 SVGAGI. The CDR3 loop spans 16 amino acids. J lost 3 bases, V lost 3 bases, and 8 bases had no gene match. The CDR3 spells CASSYEEAGGYNEQFF. As DNA, the CDR3 is TGTGCCAGCAGTTATGAAGAGGCAGGGGGCTACAATGAGCAGTTCTTC.

This chain connects TRBV6-5 to TRBJ1-3; the D gene is possibly TRBD1 (5 bases). CDR3 length: 15 amino acids. The V end was cut by 10 bases, the J end by 7 bases, with 23 bases between. Germline V gives CDR1 MNHEY, CDR2 SVGAGI. The CDR3 protein is CATHPPTQGMNTIYF. The DNA of the CDR3 is TGTGCCACCCACCCCCCCACTCAGGGAATGAACACCATATATTTT.

V and J are TRBV5-4 and TRBJ2-4; unclear D gene. Looked up from germline, CDR1 is SGHNT and CDR2 is YYREEE (reference sequence). The V gene lost 4 bases and the J gene lost 0 bases, with 8 bases spanning the gap. The CDR3 runs 14 residues. CDR3 protein: CASSIQIAKNIQYF. CDR3 DNA sequence: TGTGCCAGCAGCATCCAAATAGCCAAAAACATTCAGTACTTC.

This clone occurred a few times. The gene calls are TRBV19 and TRBJ1-1; D is possibly TRBD1 (6 bases). Looked up from germline, CDR1 is LNHDA and CDR2 is SQIVND (reference sequence). V was cut by 6 bases and J by 4 bases, with 15 bases left in between. The CDR3 is made up of 14 amino acids. The CDR3 spells CASRGGAATTEAFF. CDR3 nucleotide sequence: TGTGCCAGTAGAGGGGGTGCAGCCACCACTGAAGCTTTCTTT.

V gene TRBV7-9 combines with J gene TRBJ2-7; D not certain. The CDR3 consists of 14 residues. CDR1 is SEHNR, CDR2 FQNEAQ, per germline (reference sequence). Trimming stripped 2 bases from V and 6 bases from J, with 14 bases between. The CDR3 is CASSLPRYPPEQYF. CDR3 DNA: TGTGCCAGCAGCTTACCCCGGTATCCACCCGAGCAGTACTTC.